The T cell receptor beta chain under discussion was sequenced for a study of T cell responses to AZD1222 COVID-19 vaccine (dated by TCRdb to the early 2020s). Concerning the study at large: A total of approximately 250 trial participants underwent TCR sequencing, of whom more than 200 had received two doses of AZD1222 and some 25 had received two doses of the MenACWY control vaccine. Trial participants were enrolled by age into subgroups of 18-55, 56-69 and 70-plus years, and approximately 150, 30 and 60 TCR-sequenced participants, respectively, were included in these subgroups.

The cysteine opens and the phenylalanine closes a CDR3 of 14 amino acids. The DNA shown is the 42-base CDR3, in frame from base 1. Clipping removes 4 bases from V and 4 bases from J, with 4 as the unmatched junction base count. The germline V gene gives CDR1 as SGHTS and CDR2 as YDEGEE. Details on this clone: The antigen it recognizes is unknown. Base qualities are not provided; no much larger clone lies one nucleotide away.

The CDR3 regions of human TCRbeta chains were subjected to immunosequencing. The paper's processing steps were these. Repertoire TCRs were checked for matches against a reference library of SARS-CoV-2-specific TCRs that had been generated using the MIRA antigen-specificity platform. Breadth was defined as the fraction of unique TCRs that were SARS-CoV-2-associated. Depth was defined as the fraction of total T cells that were SARS-CoV-2-associated. Each spike-specific TCR was assigned to its reactive spike region and to a CD4 or CD8 class using the MIRA data. Log10-transformed breadth and depth values were compared by one-way ANOVA with Sidak's multiple comparisons tests. Held by TCRdb, this immuneACCESS table contains in-frame sequences only and omits some clones. Under half of the omission traces to an unresolved V gene where checked; the cause of the rest is unknown. V and J calls and clone size come straight from that table; D and trimming were deduced from the DNA. The sample data list about 100,000 clones, and over 85% of these were observed just once. The ten largest clonotypes hold about 3% of the sample.

The sample's time point label is to be understood as: baseline before first vaccination. Taken with the paper, the label for treatment or condition translates to: meningococcal conjugate vaccine given as trial control. The vaccinee samples were drawn from two UK trials, COV001 and COV002, one of which was a single-blind randomized controlled phase 2/3 trial testing AZD1222 (ChAdOx1 nCoV-19) in healthy adults. For TCRbeta chain sequencing, PBMC samples were collected from trial participants at day 0 and at day 28 after the second dose. Overall study outcomes, separate from this receptor: The 56-69-year group was small, and its depth increase did not reach significance, likely because of low power. CD4 TCRs associated with the vaccine covered the entire spike protein, and the dominant responses were in regions 160-218 and 743-854. Spike-specific TCR breadth and depth rose significantly after two AZD1222 doses compared with day 0 and with MenACWY recipients. Participants were mostly white British, with more females than males. The authors suggested clonal diversity may have been underestimated. Reportedly, close to half of the unique spike-specific TCRs recognized epitopes lying outside the regions that are mutated in the B.1.351 and B.1.1.7 variants. Conclusions about previously exposed vaccinees were limited because only six AZD1222 recipients were SARS-CoV-2 seropositive at baseline. No day 14 peak-response samples were available, so repertoires were characterized only after the peak T cell response.

The TCR sequence derives from an adult in good health. The chain was built from TRBV5-8 and TRBJ2-1; TRBD1 lines up with 8 middle nucleotides. This specimen consisted of peripheral blood, obtained on day 0 of MenACWY control vaccination. The sequence in DNA is TGTGCCAGCAGCCGCGGGACAGGATACAATGAGCAGTTCTTC. Its amino acids are CASSRGTGYNEQFF.